The 27 T cell receptor beta chains in this list originate from one sample, sequenced in a study of blood T cell repertoires in COVID-19. Produced via immunoSEQ multiplex PCR; TCRdb's table is partial and in-frame only. Of 200,000 to 250,000 clones in the sample, 83% were seen once. The sequencing sample was made of peripheral blood. All receptors derive from a woman in her 50s with acute or convalescent COVID-19.

This chain joins TRBV4-1 and TRBJ2-5; tentatively, D is TRBD2 (5 bases). Germline V gives CDR1 MGHRA, CDR2 YSYEKL. Between the trimmed V and J ends, which lost 4 bases and 0 bases, there was a span of 12 bases. The CDR3 is made up of 15 amino acids. The DNA for the CDR3 is TGCGCCAGCAGCCTATTCGACGGGAACCAAGAGACCCAGTACTTC. This gives the protein CASSLFDGNQETQYF.

The rearrangement uses TRBV28 and TRBJ1-5, with 7 positions matching TRBD1. This CDR3 spans 15 amino acids. V gave up 6 bases and J gave up 0 bases; unmatched junction bases: 5. CDR1 and CDR2 (germline): MDHEN, SYDVKM. CDR3 coding DNA: TGTGCCAGCAGCACGACAGGGTATAGCAATCAGCCCCAGCATTTT. As protein: CASSTTGYSNQPQHF.

This clone was observed once. The rearrangement joins TRBV12-3 or TRBV12-4 to TRBJ2-4; D gene ambiguous. The V gene lost 0 bases and the J gene lost 9 bases, with 9 bases spanning the gap. The CDR3 contains 13 residues. CDR3 residues: CASSLASYAIQYF. The CDR3 DNA reads as TGTGCCAGCAGTTTAGCTTCCTATGCCATTCAGTACTTC.

The V and J genes are TRBV30 and TRBJ2-5, with a weak D call TRBD1 (5 bases). The CDR3 has 12 residues. Per germline, CDR1 GTSNPN and CDR2 SVGIG (reference sequence). V shed 8 bases and J shed 5 bases, with 15 bases lying between them. The CDR3 reads CALIGALETQYF. In DNA form, the CDR3 reads TGTGCCCTAATTGGGGCCCTTGAGACCCAGTACTTC.

The chain recombines TRBV18 with TRBJ2-2; D perhaps matches TRBD1 (5 bases). Germline V gene sequence: CDR1 KGHSH, CDR2 LQKENI. V lost 2 bases and J 4 bases, leaving 17 bases between the germline ends. This CDR3 spans 17 amino acids. The CDR3, as DNA: TGTGCCAGCTCACCAACTGTCGCAGGGCGAGGCACCGGGGAGCTGTTTTTT. The encoded protein is CASSPTVAGRGTGELFF.

CDR3: CASSFGSQETQYF. DNA for the CDR3: TGTGCCAGCAGCTTTGGGAGTCAAGAGACCCAGTACTTC. The chain couples TRBV5-6 to TRBJ2-5; maybe TRBD2 (5 bases). The germline V gene has CDR1 SGHDT and CDR2 YYEEEE. This CDR3 has 13 residues. Trimming stripped 2 bases from V and 2 bases from J, with 7 bases between.

The chain uses TRBV4-3 and TRBJ2-5, with D possibly matching TRBD2 (6 bases). V lost 1 base to trimming and J lost 3 bases, with 9 bases between them. CDR1 is LGHNA, CDR2 YSLEER, per germline. The CDR3 totals 14 residues. CDR3 loop: CASSQGLVEETQYF. In DNA form, the CDR3 reads TGCGCCAGCAGCCAAGGACTAGTTGAAGAGACCCAGTACTTC.

V usage is TRBV3-1 (or the pseudogene TRBV3-2) and J usage is TRBJ2-1; TRBD2 agrees at 9 bases. V trimming: 5 bases; J trimming: 7 bases; junction bases outside the gene matches: 21. The CDR3 is made up of 19 amino acids. Per the germline V gene, CDR1 is LGHDT and CDR2 is YNNKEL (reference sequence). The CDR3 spells CASSELRFRREGLGNEQFF. In DNA form, the CDR3 reads TGTGCCAGCAGCGAACTTCGTTTTCGGCGGGAGGGCCTGGGAAATGAGCAGTTCTTC.

The gene calls are TRBV10-3 and TRBJ2-1; D gene unclear. Trimming pared 4 bases from V and 7 bases from J, leaving 8 bases between. The CDR3 contains 12 residues. Per the germline V gene, CDR1 is ENHRY and CDR2 is SYGVKD. CDR3 loop: CAISVYVNEQFF. The CDR3 bases are TGTGCCATCAGTGTGTATGTTAATGAGCAGTTCTTC.

The chain employs TRBV5-1 and TRBJ1-6, with a possible D match to TRBD1 (6 bases). Germline lookup yields CDR1 SGHRS and CDR2 YFSETQ. Trimming pared 0 bases from V and 0 bases from J, leaving 13 bases between. The CDR3 covers 18 residues. CDR3 residues: CASSLAWDTNSYNSPLHF. DNA for the CDR3: TGCGCCAGCAGCTTGGCGTGGGACACCAACTCCTATAATTCACCCCTCCACTTT.

The chain combines TRBV19 with TRBJ2-1, with 7 bases aligning to TRBD2. With 3 bases clipped from V and 0 bases from J, the junction kept 11 bases outside the gene matches. This CDR3 spans 18 amino acids. CDR1 and CDR2 from the germline V gene are LNHDA and SQIVND (reference sequence). CDR3 in amino acids: CASSIWEGTGSSYNEQFF. In DNA form, the CDR3 reads TGTGCCAGTAGTATCTGGGAGGGCACGGGGAGCTCCTACAATGAGCAGTTCTTC.

The chain carries TRBV30 and TRBJ1-4; 7 nucleotides match TRBD1. J was trimmed by 7 bases and V by 3 bases; bases with no gene match: 5. The CDR3 has 13 residues. Germline CDR1 and CDR2: GTSNPN and SVGIG (reference sequence). The CDR3 is CAWSWNRGEKLFF. CDR3 sequence (DNA): TGTGCCTGGAGCTGGAACAGGGGTGAAAAACTGTTTTTT.

This clone was seen a handful of times. The chain has TRBV5-1 and TRBJ1-1; D unclear. In germline, CDR1 is SGHRS, CDR2 YFSETQ. The V end was cut by 2 bases, the J end by 6 bases, with 14 bases between. The CDR3 totals 14 residues. The CDR3: CASSLEGASPEAFF. The CDR3 DNA reads TGCGCCAGCAGCTTAGAGGGCGCTTCCCCTGAAGCTTTCTTT.

The V and J genes are TRBV19 and TRBJ2-5; TRBD2 agrees at 10 bases. This CDR3 has 16 amino acids. From germline, CDR1 is LNHDA and CDR2 SQIVND (reference sequence). The junction had 8 bases not matched to a gene; V was cut back by 6 bases and J by 1 base. The CDR3 sequence is CASSQPGLAFQETQYF. The DNA for the CDR3 is TGTGCCAGTAGCCAGCCGGGACTAGCGTTCCAAGAGACCCAGTACTTC.

This chain joins TRBV28 and TRBJ1-5, with TRBD1 matching 8 bases. V was pared by 5 bases and J by 9 bases, with 6 bases of the junction left unmatched. This CDR3 comprises 13 residues. Germline V lookup: CDR1 MDHEN, CDR2 SYDVKM. The CDR3 loop reads CASSARGRRPQHF. The CDR3 nucleotides read TGTGCCAGCAGTGCCAGGGGGCGCCGGCCCCAGCATTTT. Full variable domain (rest looked up from reference TRBV28 and TRBJ1-5): DVKVTQSSRYLVKRTGEKVFLECVQDMDHENMFWYRQDPGLGLRLIYFSYDVKMKEKGDIPEGYSVSREKKERFSLILESASTNQTSMYLCASSARGRRPQHFGDGTRLSIL.

The chain has TRBV19 and TRBJ2-7; 8 nucleotides line up with TRBD1. This CDR3 comprises 15 residues. The V gene's germline CDR1 is LNHDA and CDR2 SQIVND (reference sequence). V shed 3 bases, J shed 3 bases, and the junction held 7 bases outside the gene matches. CDR3 DNA: TGTGCCAGTAGTATCTCCGGGACAGGAAGCTACGAGCAGTACTTC. Translating it yields CASSISGTGSYEQYF.

This sequence joins TRBV30 and TRBJ2-3; a weak D match, TRBD1 (5 bases). Germline lookup yields CDR1 GTSNPN and CDR2 SVGIG (reference sequence). The CDR3 length is 14 residues. V was clipped by 4 bases and J by 0 bases, with 11 bases between them. In DNA, the CDR3 is TGTGCCTGGACCTTAGGGGCTAGCACAGATACGCAGTATTTT. Translated, it gives CAWTLGASTDTQYF.

The J gene is TRBJ2-7, the V gene TRBV25-1; a possible D gene is TRBD2 (5 bases). The CDR3 totals 13 residues. V lost 5 bases and J 9 bases, leaving 17 bases between the germline ends. CDR1 is MGHDK and CDR2 is SYGVNS in the germline V gene. Here the CDR3 DNA reads TGTGCCAGCAGTATGCAGGACGGAGGCGGGCAGTACTTC. Amino acids: CASSMQDGGGQYF.

The chain links TRBV6-6 to TRBJ2-2, with 7 bases aligning to TRBD1. CDR1 and CDR2 (germline): MNHNY, SVGAGI (reference sequence). The CDR3 is 15 amino acids. The ends lost 6 bases at V and 4 bases at J; junction bases unmatched: 8. CDR3 DNA: TGTGCCAGCAGGATCCGGGACAGAGTCACCGGGGAGCTGTTTTTT. This gives the protein CASRIRDRVTGELFF.

This chain links TRBV5-6 with TRBJ1-2; D is perhaps TRBD1 (5 bases). V lost 0 bases and J 8 bases, leaving 14 bases between the germline ends. Germline CDR1 SGHDT, CDR2 YYEEEE. The CDR3 consists of 14 residues. The CDR3 region has the DNA TGTGCCAGCAGCTTGGCCAATGGGGGGTACGGCTACACCTTC. The encoded protein is CASSLANGGYGYTF. Full variable domain (missing parts from reference TRBV5-6 and TRBJ1-2): DAGVTQSPTHLIKTRGQQVTLRCSPKSGHDTVSWYQQALGQGPQFIFQYYEEEERQRGNFPDRFSGHQFPNYSSELNVNALLLGDSALYLCASSLANGGYGYTFGSGTRLTVV.

This clone was observed at least ten times. The rearrangement uses TRBV28 and TRBJ2-7, with TRBD1 matching over 7 bases. The CDR3 loop spans 15 amino acids. CDR1 is MDHEN and CDR2 is SYDVKM in the germline V gene. J gave up 5 bases and V 5 bases, and 12 bases lay outside the gene matches. The CDR3 reads CASSPRGRGYHEQYF. The CDR3 nucleotides are TGTGCCAGCAGTCCCCGGGGCAGGGGGTATCACGAGCAGTACTTC.

The chain employs TRBV28 and TRBJ2-7; 10 bases agree with TRBD2. This CDR3 is built from 15 residues. The V segment lost 10 bases and the J segment 3 bases; nucleotides outside the gene matches: 12. CDR1 and CDR2 (germline): MDHEN, SYDVKM. The CDR3 nucleotides are TGTGCCACCGTCCGCAAACTAGCGGGATACTACGAGCAGTACTTC. This sequence encodes CATVRKLAGYYEQYF.

The chain links TRBV27 to TRBJ1-5, with 7 bases aligning to TRBD1. The CDR3 loop spans 16 amino acids. V was pared by 3 bases and J by 5 bases, with 10 bases of the junction left unmatched. Germline-derived CDR1 and CDR2 are MNHEY and SMNVEV (reference sequence). The CDR3 is CASSLSYGDRYQPQHF. Here the CDR3 DNA reads TGTGCCAGCAGTTTGAGTTATGGGGACAGATATCAGCCCCAGCATTTT.

This rearrangement joins TRBV6-5 to TRBJ2-5, with TRBD1 as a possible D gene (5 bases). The CDR3 has 14 residues. Germline values: CDR1 MNHEY, CDR2 SVGAGI. V shed 2 bases and J shed 7 bases, with 14 bases lying between them. CDR3 protein: CASSYRQNYGTQYF. CDR3 coding DNA: TGTGCCAGCAGTTACCGACAGAATTACGGGACCCAGTACTTC.

In this sample, this clone turned up a few times. The gene calls are TRBV7-9 and TRBJ1-5, with a weak D call TRBD1 (5 bases). V lost 2 bases, J lost 3 bases, and 8 bases lay in between. The V gene's germline CDR1 is SEHNR and CDR2 FQNEAQ (reference sequence). CDR3 length equals 14 residues. CDR3 loop: CASSLLGVNQPQHF. CDR3 nucleotides: TGTGCCAGCAGCTTATTAGGGGTCAATCAGCCCCAGCATTTT. Full variable domain (missing parts from reference TRBV7-9 and TRBJ1-5): DTGVSQNPRHKITKRGQNVTFRCDPISEHNRLYWYRQTLGQGPEFLTYFQNEAQLEKSRLLSDRFSAERPKGSFSTLEIQRTEQGDSAMYLCASSLLGVNQPQHFGDGTRLSIL.

This rearrangement joins TRBV20-1 to TRBJ2-1; 7 bases are shared with TRBD2. The CDR3 sequence is 15 residues long. Trimming removed 3 bases from V and 3 bases from J; junction bases left unmatched: 8. Germline V gene data show CDR1 as DFQATT and CDR2 as SNEGSKA (reference sequence). The CDR3 nucleotides read TGCAGTGCTAGTTTGTATGGGGGGGACTACAATGAGCAGTTCTTC. It specifies CSASLYGGDYNEQFF.

The chain has TRBV5-4 and TRBJ2-2; tentative D call: TRBD2 (6 bases). The CDR3 has 14 residues. Germline CDR1 reads SGHNT; CDR2 reads YYREEE (reference sequence). The V end was cut by 9 bases, the J end by 0 bases, with 12 bases between. CDR3 DNA: TGTGCCATACCAAGACTAGCGAACACCGGGGAGCTGTTTTTT. It yields the protein CAIPRLANTGELFF.